This TCR beta chain was captured in a study of cytomegalovirus exposure and HLA in healthy donors. PCR employed 60 Vbeta and 13 Jbeta primers. Clones were sequenced by immunoSEQ multiplex PCR, and TCRdb holds only the in-frame ones, with some missing. The sample has some 150,000 clones; 65% to 80% are singletons. Study-level points and caveats: Some highly shared sequence variants likely arose as a pipeline artifact. There were 160 or so TCR beta chains listed as cytomegalovirus-associated. HLA allele associations emerged for fewer than 20,000 TCR beta sequences in a later analysis, at 0.05 false discovery rate. Later analysis associated a missense DCLRE1C variant with TCR beta V- and J-gene trimming.

This clone was recorded only once. Antigen unknown. Specimen: PBMCs. The TCR was taken from a man between 18 and 35 years old in good health and CMV-seronegative.

The CDR3 DNA sequence: TGTGCCAGCAGCCAACAGGGGGGGGGCGGCTACACCTTC. Translation: CASSQQGGGGYTF. The rearrangement joins TRBV11-2 to TRBJ1-2; TRBD1 matches 8 bases. The germline gives CDR1 SGHAT, CDR2 FQNNGV. The V gene end was trimmed by 5 bases and the J gene end by 8 bases; junction bases not matched to a gene: 7. The CDR3 contains 13 residues.